The rows below give T cell receptor beta chains drawn from one sample of a study of blood T cell repertoires in COVID-19. The table came from immunoSEQ multiplex PCR; TCRdb's copy has only in-frame clones and leaves some out. Among about 60,000 clones, about 90% were seen once, and the ten largest hold about a tenth. The sample consisted of peripheral blood. These receptors were obtained from a human donor with acute or convalescent COVID-19. The donor label of this sample is uncertain. CDR3s include the opening cysteine and the closing phenylalanine or tryptophan. D genes are given only for firm matches. Some rows have no size entry. The others give once, few or many, or a class for an expanded clone.

cdr3_nt: TGTGCCAGCAGCTTAGATAGTAGGGGTAATTCACCCCTCCACTTT
cdr3_aa: CASSLDSRGNSPLHF
clone_size: -
d_call: -
cdr3_length: 15
j_call: TRBJ1-6
v_call: TRBV7-8

cdr3_nt: TGTGCCAGCAGCTTAGGAAATCACCCAGACTCTGGAAACACCATATATTTT
cdr3_aa: CASSLGNHPDSGNTIYF
clone_size: few
d_call: -
cdr3_length: 17
j_call: TRBJ1-3
v_call: TRBV11-2

cdr3_nt: TGTGCCAGCAGCTTAGGGGTTAGCGGGGGGCCGAGCACCGGGGAGCTGTTTTTT
cdr3_aa: CASSLGVSGGPSTGELFF
clone_size: -
d_call: TRBD2
cdr3_length: 18
j_call: TRBJ2-2
v_call: TRBV7-8

cdr3_nt: TGTGCCAGCCACAGGGGGAGTGAAAAACTGTTTTTT
cdr3_aa: CASHRGSEKLFF
clone_size: -
d_call: TRBD1
cdr3_length: 12
j_call: TRBJ1-4
v_call: TRBV28

cdr3_nt: TGTGCCAGCAGCCAGAACAGGGGGAATAGCAATCAGCCCCAGCATTTT
cdr3_aa: CASSQNRGNSNQPQHF
clone_size: -
d_call: TRBD1
cdr3_length: 16
j_call: TRBJ1-5
v_call: TRBV4-2

cdr3_nt: TGTGCCAGCACCATTAGCGGGAGGTCGGTAGATGAGCAGTTCTTC
cdr3_aa: CASTISGRSVDEQFF
clone_size: -
d_call: TRBD2
cdr3_length: 15
j_call: TRBJ2-1
v_call: TRBV27

cdr3_nt: TGTGCCAGCAGCCCGGACACCTACGAGCAGTACTTC
cdr3_aa: CASSPDTYEQYF
clone_size: -
d_call: -
cdr3_length: 12
j_call: TRBJ2-7
v_call: TRBV7-9

cdr3_nt: TGTGCCAGCAGCCACTTGGGGCTGGAAAATGAAAAACTGTTTTTT
cdr3_aa: CASSHLGLENEKLFF
clone_size: -
d_call: -
cdr3_length: 15
j_call: TRBJ1-4
v_call: TRBV3-1/TRBV3-2

cdr3_nt: TGTGCCAGCAGCTCGGACAGGGGCAATGAGCAGTTCTTC
cdr3_aa: CASSSDRGNEQFF
clone_size: -
d_call: TRBD1
cdr3_length: 13
j_call: TRBJ2-1
v_call: TRBV5-6

cdr3_nt: TGTGCCAGTAGTATCCGCGGACAAGCGGGCAGCTATGGCTACACCTTC
cdr3_aa: CASSIRGQAGSYGYTF
clone_size: -
d_call: -
cdr3_length: 16
j_call: TRBJ1-2
v_call: TRBV19

cdr3_nt: TGTGCCAGCAGGAAATCGGGACACGTGAGCACCTACGAGCAGTACTTC
cdr3_aa: CASRKSGHVSTYEQYF
clone_size: few
d_call: -
cdr3_length: 16
j_call: TRBJ2-7
v_call: TRBV27

cdr3_nt: TGTGCCAGCTCGGTCGGGAGGGCCGATACCGGGGAGCTGTTTTTT
cdr3_aa: CASSVGRADTGELFF
clone_size: -
d_call: TRBD2
cdr3_length: 15
j_call: TRBJ2-2
v_call: TRBV27

cdr3_nt: TGTGCCTGGAGCCCTTCGTCCGACAATGAGCAGTTCTTC
cdr3_aa: CAWSPSSDNEQFF
clone_size: once
d_call: -
cdr3_length: 13
j_call: TRBJ2-1
v_call: TRBV30

cdr3_nt: TGTGCCAGCAGCACCGGGACTAGCGGTTCGGCGGGTGAGCAGTTCTTC
cdr3_aa: CASSTGTSGSAGEQFF
clone_size: -
d_call: TRBD2
cdr3_length: 16
j_call: TRBJ2-1
v_call: TRBV5-4

cdr3_nt: TGCAGCACGGGTCGGCAAGAGACCCAGTACTTC
cdr3_aa: CSTGRQETQYF
clone_size: once
d_call: -
cdr3_length: 11
j_call: TRBJ2-5
v_call: TRBV29-1

cdr3_nt: TGTGCCAGCAGCCTCAGGGCCAGGGAACTGTTTTTT
cdr3_aa: CASSLRARELFF
clone_size: -
d_call: -
cdr3_length: 12
j_call: TRBJ1-4
v_call: TRBV14

cdr3_nt: TGTGCCAGCAGCCAAGACAGGACGTCCTACAATGAGCAGTTCTTC
cdr3_aa: CASSQDRTSYNEQFF
clone_size: few
d_call: -
cdr3_length: 15
j_call: TRBJ2-1
v_call: TRBV5-4

cdr3_nt: TGTGCCAGCAGGGGACTAGCGGGGGGGCTTCGCACAGATACGCAGTATTTT
cdr3_aa: CASRGLAGGLRTDTQYF
clone_size: -
d_call: TRBD2
cdr3_length: 17
j_call: TRBJ2-3
v_call: TRBV27

cdr3_nt: TGTGCCACCAGCAGGTGGGGACAGGGGCGCCCCGGGGAGCTGTTTTTT
cdr3_aa: CATSRWGQGRPGELFF
clone_size: -
d_call: TRBD1
cdr3_length: 16
j_call: TRBJ2-2
v_call: TRBV15

cdr3_nt: TGTGCCAGCAGCCCAACCACGGGACTAGCGGGGAAGCAGTATTTT
cdr3_aa: CASSPTTGLAGKQYF
clone_size: -
d_call: TRBD2
cdr3_length: 15
j_call: TRBJ2-3
v_call: TRBV7-3

cdr3_nt: TGTGCCAGCAGCACCACCGGGCGCGCAGGGGGAGAAAGTAAGGGCTACACCTTC
cdr3_aa: CASSTTGRAGGESKGYTF
clone_size: -
d_call: TRBD1
cdr3_length: 18
j_call: TRBJ1-2
v_call: TRBV11-2

cdr3_nt: TGTGCCAGCAGTGCCAGGGGAATAATCTCCTACGAGCAGTACTTC
cdr3_aa: CASSARGIISYEQYF
clone_size: -
d_call: -
cdr3_length: 15
j_call: TRBJ2-7
v_call: TRBV6-2/TRBV6-3

cdr3_nt: TGTGCCAGCAGACCCTCAGGACAGGGGAATCAGCCCCAGCATTTT
cdr3_aa: CASRPSGQGNQPQHF
clone_size: -
d_call: TRBD1
cdr3_length: 15
j_call: TRBJ1-5
v_call: TRBV6-6

cdr3_nt: TGTGCCAGCAGTGATGTGGGGCAGCCCAATTCCTACGAGCAGTACTTC
cdr3_aa: CASSDVGQPNSYEQYF
clone_size: -
d_call: -
cdr3_length: 16
j_call: TRBJ2-7
v_call: TRBV25-1

cdr3_nt: TGTGCCAGCAGCCTTGGGGCTGGACAGGGCGGGACTGAAGCTTTCTTT
cdr3_aa: CASSLGAGQGGTEAFF
clone_size: -
d_call: TRBD1
cdr3_length: 16
j_call: TRBJ1-1
v_call: TRBV9

cdr3_nt: TGTGCCAGCAGCTTAGACAGTCAGACCCAGTACTTC
cdr3_aa: CASSLDSQTQYF
clone_size: -
d_call: -
cdr3_length: 12
j_call: TRBJ2-5
v_call: TRBV7-9

cdr3_nt: TGCGCCAGCAGCCCGGGTATAACGGCAGGGGGGCGAGAGACCCAGTACTTC
cdr3_aa: CASSPGITAGGRETQYF
clone_size: -
d_call: -
cdr3_length: 17
j_call: TRBJ2-5
v_call: TRBV5-1

cdr3_nt: TGTGCCAGCAGTGATAGATATAGCAATCAGCCCCAGCATTTT
cdr3_aa: CASSDRYSNQPQHF
clone_size: -
d_call: -
cdr3_length: 14
j_call: TRBJ1-5
v_call: TRBV6-6

cdr3_nt: TGTGCCAGTAGTATAGTCCGTACGGGTGCAACTAATGAAAAACTGTTTTTT
cdr3_aa: CASSIVRTGATNEKLFF
clone_size: -
d_call: -
cdr3_length: 17
j_call: TRBJ1-4
v_call: TRBV19

cdr3_nt: TGCGCCAGCAGCTTGGGGGGACAGGGAACCGGGGAGCTGTTTTTT
cdr3_aa: CASSLGGQGTGELFF
clone_size: -
d_call: TRBD1
cdr3_length: 15
j_call: TRBJ2-2
v_call: TRBV5-1

cdr3_nt: TGTGCCAGCAGCCAGCCCGGGACTAGCGGGAGGGCCTCGGGGCAGTTCTTC
cdr3_aa: CASSQPGTSGRASGQFF
clone_size: once
d_call: TRBD2
cdr3_length: 17
j_call: TRBJ2-1
v_call: TRBV4-2

cdr3_nt: TGCGCCAGCAGCCAATCCCCTCGGGGGGCTCTCACAGATACGCAGTATTTT
cdr3_aa: CASSQSPRGALTDTQYF
clone_size: -
d_call: -
cdr3_length: 17
j_call: TRBJ2-3
v_call: TRBV4-1

cdr3_nt: TGTGCCAGCGCCCCCTTGGCGGGAGGTATATATGAGCAGTTCTTC
cdr3_aa: CASAPLAGGIYEQFF
clone_size: once
d_call: TRBD2
cdr3_length: 15
j_call: TRBJ2-1
v_call: TRBV2

cdr3_nt: TGTGCCAGCCTAAGACAGCCCCAGGACCCCCGGGAGCTGTTTTTT
cdr3_aa: CASLRQPQDPRELFF
clone_size: -
d_call: -
cdr3_length: 15
j_call: TRBJ2-2
v_call: TRBV19

cdr3_nt: TGCAGCGTTGACAGGGGCCCCTCACCGGGCGAGCAGTACTTC
cdr3_aa: CSVDRGPSPGEQYF
clone_size: -
d_call: -
cdr3_length: 14
j_call: TRBJ2-7
v_call: TRBV29-1

cdr3_nt: TGTGCCAGCTCACCCGACAGGCTCGATCAGCCCCAGCATTTT
cdr3_aa: CASSPDRLDQPQHF
clone_size: -
d_call: -
cdr3_length: 14
j_call: TRBJ1-5
v_call: TRBV18

cdr3_nt: TGTGCCAGCAGTTCCGGGACAGGGGACACCGGGGAGCTGTTTTTT
cdr3_aa: CASSSGTGDTGELFF
clone_size: -
d_call: TRBD1
cdr3_length: 15
j_call: TRBJ2-2
v_call: TRBV28

cdr3_nt: TGTGCCAGCAGCATCTCGCGCTCGGGGGGGTCCTATAATTCACCCCTCCACTTT
cdr3_aa: CASSISRSGGSYNSPLHF
clone_size: -
d_call: -
cdr3_length: 18
j_call: TRBJ1-6
v_call: TRBV7-9

cdr3_nt: TGTGCCAGCAGTGAATACAGCAACACTGAAGCTTTCTTT
cdr3_aa: CASSEYSNTEAFF
clone_size: few
d_call: -
cdr3_length: 13
j_call: TRBJ1-1
v_call: TRBV2

cdr3_nt: TGTGCCGTAGGCACAGATACGCAGTATTTT
cdr3_aa: CAVGTDTQYF
clone_size: -
d_call: -
cdr3_length: 10
j_call: TRBJ2-3
v_call: TRBV19

cdr3_nt: TGTGCCAGCAGCGTCTACCCGGGACACATTAACACCGGGGAGCTGTTTTTT
cdr3_aa: CASSVYPGHINTGELFF
clone_size: -
d_call: -
cdr3_length: 17
j_call: TRBJ2-2
v_call: TRBV9

cdr3_nt: TGCGCCAGCAGCACGGGACTAGCGGGAGAGGGGAGGAATGAGCAGTTCTTC
cdr3_aa: CASSTGLAGEGRNEQFF
clone_size: few
d_call: TRBD2
cdr3_length: 17
j_call: TRBJ2-1
v_call: TRBV5-1

cdr3_nt: TGTGCCAGCAGTTCCCCGACAGGGAATAATGAAAAACTGTTTTTT
cdr3_aa: CASSSPTGNNEKLFF
clone_size: -
d_call: TRBD1
cdr3_length: 15
j_call: TRBJ1-4
v_call: TRBV6-5